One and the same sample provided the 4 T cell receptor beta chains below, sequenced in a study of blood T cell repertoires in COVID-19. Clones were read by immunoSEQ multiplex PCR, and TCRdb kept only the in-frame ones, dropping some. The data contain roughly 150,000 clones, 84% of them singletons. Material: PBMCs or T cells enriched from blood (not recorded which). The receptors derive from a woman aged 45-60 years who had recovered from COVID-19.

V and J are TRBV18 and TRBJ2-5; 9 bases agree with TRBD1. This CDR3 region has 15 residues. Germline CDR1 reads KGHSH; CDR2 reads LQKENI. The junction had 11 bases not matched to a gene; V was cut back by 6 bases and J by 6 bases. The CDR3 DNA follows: TGTGCCAGCTCGCGGGACAGGGTAGATCAGCAGACCCAGTACTTC. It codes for CASSRDRVDQQTQYF.

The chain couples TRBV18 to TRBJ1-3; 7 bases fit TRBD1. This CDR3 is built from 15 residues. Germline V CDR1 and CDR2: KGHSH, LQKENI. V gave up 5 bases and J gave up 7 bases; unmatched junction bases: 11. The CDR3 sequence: CASSSAVTGVNTIYF. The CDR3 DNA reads TGTGCCAGCTCATCAGCGGTTACAGGGGTCAACACCATATATTTT.

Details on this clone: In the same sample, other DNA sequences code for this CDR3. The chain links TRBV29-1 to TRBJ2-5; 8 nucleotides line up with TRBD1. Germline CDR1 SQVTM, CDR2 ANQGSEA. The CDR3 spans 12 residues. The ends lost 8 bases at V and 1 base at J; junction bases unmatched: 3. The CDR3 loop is CSTGQGQETQYF. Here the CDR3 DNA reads TGCAGCACTGGACAGGGCCAAGAGACCCAGTACTTC.

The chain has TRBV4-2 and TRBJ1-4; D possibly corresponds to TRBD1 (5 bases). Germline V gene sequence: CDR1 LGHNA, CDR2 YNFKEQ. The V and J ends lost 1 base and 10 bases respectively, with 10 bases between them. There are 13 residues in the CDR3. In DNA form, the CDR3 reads TGTGCCAGCAGCCAAGCCTCCGGGGGAAAACTGTTTTTT. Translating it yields CASSQASGGKLFF.